This paragraph reports one T cell receptor beta chain. This sample is part of a study of blood T cell repertoires in COVID-19. Looking at the study overall: Sources were T cells, B-cell-depleted T cells, or PBMCs; the material itself was cDNA or gDNA.

Assignments of participants to cohorts depended upon their own reported clinical history. Two consecutive negative NP/OP PCR tests, clearance, or resolved symptoms defined Cohort 3 recovery. Profiled with immunoSEQ multiplex PCR; TCRdb holds only in-frame clones, not every one. This table holds over 350,000 clones, approximately 87% found once. Germline assignment: CDR1 LNHDA and CDR2 SQIVND (reference sequence). V was shortened by 5 bases and J by 3 bases, with 14 bases between the two germline ends. The CDR3 consists of 15 residues. This sequence was found in a woman aged 50 to 65 who had recovered from COVID-19. Sequencing used PBMCs or T cells enriched from blood (not recorded which). This sequence joins TRBV19 and TRBJ1-5; D is possibly TRBD1 (6 bases). CDR3 region: CASSPGQLFNQPQHF. CDR3 DNA: TGTGCCAGTAGTCCAGGACAGCTCTTCAATCAGCCCCAGCATTTT.